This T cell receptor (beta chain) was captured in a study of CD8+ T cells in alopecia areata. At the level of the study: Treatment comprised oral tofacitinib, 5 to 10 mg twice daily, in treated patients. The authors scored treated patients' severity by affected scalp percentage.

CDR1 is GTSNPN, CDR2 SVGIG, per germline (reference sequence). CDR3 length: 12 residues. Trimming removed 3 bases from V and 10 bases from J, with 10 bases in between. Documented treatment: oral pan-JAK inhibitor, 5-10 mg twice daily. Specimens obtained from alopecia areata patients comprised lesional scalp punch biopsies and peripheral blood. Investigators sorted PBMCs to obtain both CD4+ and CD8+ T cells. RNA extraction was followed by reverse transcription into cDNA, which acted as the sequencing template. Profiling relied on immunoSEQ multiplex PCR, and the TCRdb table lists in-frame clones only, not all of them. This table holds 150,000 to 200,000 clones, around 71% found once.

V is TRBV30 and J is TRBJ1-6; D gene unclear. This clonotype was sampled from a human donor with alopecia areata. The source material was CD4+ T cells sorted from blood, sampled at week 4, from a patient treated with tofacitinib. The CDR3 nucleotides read TGTGCCTGGAGAGAATTGCCCTCACCCCTCCACTTT. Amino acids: CAWRELPSPLHF. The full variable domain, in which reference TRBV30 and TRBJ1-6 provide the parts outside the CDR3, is SQTIHQWPATLVQPVGSPLSLECTVEGTSNPNLYWYRQAAGRGLQLLFYSVGIGQISSEVPQNLSASRPQDRQFILSSKKLLLSDSGFYLCAWRELPSPLHFGNGTRLTVT.